One and the same sample provided the 6 T cell receptor beta chains below, sequenced in a study of regulatory T cells in long-lasting Graves disease. Regarding time point: persistent/refractory GD, antithyroid drugs over 5 years with positive TRAb. From PBMCs, RNA was extracted and then used to make the TCR library. HTBI primers from iRepertoire and Arm-PCR of CDR3 regions yielded the TCR beta libraries. TCRdb analysed the multiplex PCR reads with MiXCR anew, one entry per CDR3 protein. The table includes around 430,000 distinct CDR3 sequences, around a fifth detected once. The source was peripheral blood mononuclear cells (PBMCs), collected when the disease was refractory, from a patient treated with antithyroid drugs. Source of these receptors: a female donor with Graves disease.

There are a few counts of this clonotype. The chain couples TRBV20-1 to TRBJ2-6; 12 nucleotides line up with TRBD1. CDR1 and CDR2 (germline): DFQATT, SNEGSKA (reference sequence). V was clipped by 1 base and J by 7 bases; unmatched bases: 5. CDR3 length equals 16 residues. The CDR3: CSARGGQGAPANVLTF. CDR3 nucleotide sequence: TGCAGTGCTAGAGGGGGACAGGGGGCTCCAGCCAACGTCCTGACTTTC.

This clonotype was observed a few times. The chain joins TRBV19 to TRBJ1-5; the D gene is possibly TRBD1 (6 bases). CDR1 is LNHDA and CDR2 is SQIVND in the germline V gene (reference sequence). V lost 6 bases, J lost 0 bases, and 21 bases lay in between. The CDR3 runs 18 residues. The CDR3 sequence is CASRLGLTRGLSNQPQHF. The CDR3 nucleotides read TGTGCCAGTAGGTTGGGACTAACCAGGGGCCTTAGCAATCAGCCCCAGCATTTT.

The chain couples TRBV28 to TRBJ2-7; TRBD2 matches 7 bases. This CDR3 spans 18 amino acids. Germline CDR1 and CDR2: MDHEN and SYDVKM. Trimming took 4 bases from V and 3 from J; bases not matched to a gene: 18. The CDR3 DNA reads as TGTGCCAGCAGTTCCTCTTCCCCCGGGTCAGCGGGATTCTACGAGCAGTACTTC. This gives the protein CASSSSSPGSAGFYEQYF.

V gene TRBV7-2 combines with J gene TRBJ2-5; D uncertain. Germline V gene sequence: CDR1 SGHTA, CDR2 FQGNSA. The V gene lost 0 bases and the J gene lost 6 bases, with 8 bases spanning the gap. The CDR3 consists of 13 residues. CDR3 region: CASSLAHAQTQYF. In nucleotides, the CDR3 is TGTGCCAGCAGCTTAGCGCACGCCCAGACCCAGTACTTC.

This clonotype was counted between two and nine times. The rearrangement joins TRBV13 to TRBJ1-2; 8 bases agree with TRBD1. The CDR3 contains 16 residues. V shed 0 bases and J 3 bases; nucleotides not matched to a gene: 6. The V gene's germline CDR1 is PRHDT and CDR2 FYEKMQ (reference sequence). DNA of the CDR3: TGTGCCAGCAGCTTAGGCCCCGGACAGGGTGACTATGGCTACACCTTC. This sequence encodes CASSLGPGQGDYGYTF.

This clonotype has a handful of counts. The V and J genes are TRBV20-1 and TRBJ2-7, with a possible D match to TRBD1 (6 bases). V shed 7 bases and J shed 3 bases, with 13 bases lying between them. Germline assignment: CDR1 DFQATT and CDR2 SNEGSKA (reference sequence). The CDR3 length is 12 residues. The CDR3 is CSGLQGHYEQYF. The CDR3 DNA reads as TGCAGTGGCCTCCAGGGACACTACGAGCAGTACTTC.